This T cell receptor (beta chain) came from a study of blood T cell repertoires in COVID-19. Some clones are missing from TCRdb's copy, which holds only in-frame ones; the method was immunoSEQ multiplex PCR. The data contain about 310,000 clones, 90% of them seen just once; the ten biggest clones take up 3.5% to 4.5%. The clonotype was recovered from a woman aged 18 to 35 with acute COVID-19. Sequenced sample: PBMCs or T cells enriched from blood (not recorded which).

The CDR3 region is CASSLVPGGSKNEQFF. In nucleotides, the CDR3 is TGTGCCAGCAGCTTAGTCCCGGGAGGGTCCAAGAATGAGCAGTTCTTC. J is TRBJ2-1 and V is TRBV7-9; 8 nucleotides align to TRBD2. Per germline, CDR1 SEHNR and CDR2 FQNEAQ (reference sequence). The ends lost 1 base at V and 7 bases at J; junction bases unmatched: 9. The CDR3 contains 16 residues.